This T cell receptor beta chain was identified in a study of tumour-infiltrating T cells in Burkitt lymphoma. The CDR3 covers 17 residues. V trimming: 2 bases; J trimming: 4 bases; junction bases outside the gene matches: 12. CDR1 is SGHTA and CDR2 is FQGTGA in the germline V gene. The assay was immunoSEQ multiplex PCR, and TCRdb's table has in-frame clones only and misses some. The top ten hold approximately 3% of the sample, which has under 8,500 clones, approximately 17% seen once. Source material: tumor tissue. The clonotype comes from a human donor with diffuse large B-cell lymphoma. This chain links TRBV7-3 with TRBJ2-7, with 9 bases that match TRBD2. The CDR3 nucleotides are TGTGCCAGCAGCTTAGTCACAGGCGGGAGGGGTATATACGAGCAGTACTTC. This codes for CASSLVTGGRGIYEQYF. Complete variable domain (other parts from reference TRBV7-3 and TRBJ2-7): GAGVSQTPSNKVTEKGKYVELRCDPISGHTALYWYRQSLGQGPEFLIYFQGTGAADDSGLPNDRFFAVRPEGSVSTLKIQRTERGDSAVYLCASSLVTGGRGIYEQYFGPGTRLTVT.